This entry lists 24 T cell receptor beta chains sequenced from one sample in a study of cytomegalovirus exposure and HLA in healthy donors. Generated by immunoSEQ multiplex PCR, the TCRdb table keeps only in-frame clones and is missing some. Of 250,000 to 400,000 clones listed, 88% are singletons. Sequencing input: PBMCs. Every receptor here comes from a man aged 25-45 years in good health and CMV-seronegative.

The V and J genes are TRBV19 and TRBJ1-5; tentatively, D is TRBD1 (5 bases). The germline V gene encodes CDR1 LNHDA and CDR2 SQIVND (reference sequence). The germline V and J ends were trimmed by 3 bases and 2 bases, with 17 bases remaining between them. CDR3 length: 17 amino acids. The CDR3 DNA reads as TGTGCCAGTAGTATGGCGGCAGGGCCTGGCGGCAATCAGCCCCAGCATTTT. It codes for CASSMAAGPGGNQPQHF.

This chain connects TRBV2 to TRBJ1-1; weak D call: TRBD1 (5 bases). Germline values: CDR1 SNHLY, CDR2 FYNNEI. This CDR3 region has 13 residues. V was cut by 6 bases and J by 4 bases, with 12 bases left in between. CDR3 in DNA: TGTGCCAGCAGGGAACAGGAAAGCACTGAAGCTTTCTTT. As protein: CASREQESTEAFF. The entire variable domain, with the rest obtained from reference TRBV2 and TRBJ1-1, is as follows: EPEVTQTPSHQVTQMGQEVILRCVPISNHLYFYWYRQILGQKVEFLVSFYNNEISEKSEIFDDQFSVERPDGSNFTLKIRSTKLEDSAMYFCASREQESTEAFFGQGTRLTVV.

CDR3 nucleotides: TGCGCCAGCAGCCAAGCCCAGGTCGGCTCCTACAATGAGCAGTTCTTC. Protein: CASSQAQVGSYNEQFF. The V call is TRBV4-3, the J call TRBJ2-1; D remains ambiguous. The V end was cut by 1 base, the J end by 0 bases, with 10 bases between. The CDR3 is 16 residues long. CDR1 and CDR2 (germline): LGHNA, YSLEER.

V and J are TRBV19 and TRBJ2-3, with 7 positions matching TRBD2. The CDR3 spans 13 residues. Germline V CDR1 and CDR2: LNHDA, SQIVND (reference sequence). J lost 6 bases, V lost 7 bases, and 7 bases had no gene match. The CDR3 region has the DNA TGTGCCAGTAACAGCGGGGTGACTGATACGCAGTATTTT. Translating it yields CASNSGVTDTQYF.

This chain uses TRBV9 with TRBJ2-1; 10 bases map to TRBD2. The trim removed 1 base at V and 5 bases at J, leaving 6 bases unmatched. Per germline, CDR1 SGDLS and CDR2 YYNGEE. CDR3 length: 16 residues. The CDR3 sequence: CASSVPQAGGDNEQFF. The CDR3 DNA follows: TGTGCCAGCAGCGTACCCCAAGCGGGAGGGGACAATGAGCAGTTCTTC.

This CDR3 reads CASSQGQAQETQYF. CDR3 in DNA: TGTGCCAGCAGCCAAGGACAGGCCCAAGAGACCCAGTACTTC. The V gene is TRBV4-2, the J gene TRBJ2-5, with a tentative D call TRBD1 (6 bases). V was trimmed by 1 base and J by 1 base, leaving 7 bases between them. CDR3 size: 14 residues. Per germline, CDR1 LGHNA and CDR2 YNFKEQ.

The chain couples TRBV7-6 to TRBJ1-3, with a possible D match to TRBD1 (5 bases). Germline-derived CDR1 and CDR2 are SGHVS and FNYEAQ. Between the trimmed V and J ends, which lost 0 bases and 4 bases, there was a span of 13 bases. The CDR3 sequence is 16 residues long. Here the CDR3 DNA reads TGTGCCAGCAGCTTAGCGTTAAGCAGGGCCGGAAACACCATATATTTT. Translated, it gives CASSLALSRAGNTIYF.

The chain employs TRBV4-2 and TRBJ2-1, with a possible D match to TRBD2 (6 bases). The CDR3 is made up of 17 amino acids. Germline V gene data show CDR1 as LGHNA and CDR2 as YNFKEQ. V shed 1 base and J shed 0 bases, with 13 bases lying between them. This CDR3 is CASSQAGTATSYNEQFF. The CDR3 bases are TGTGCCAGCAGCCAAGCCGGGACTGCCACCTCCTACAATGAGCAGTTCTTC.

Note on this clone: The same CDR3 also results from other DNA sequences found in this sample. V usage is TRBV6-5 and J usage is TRBJ1-2; 11 bases align to TRBD1. This CDR3 is 14 amino acids long. Germline V gene lookup returns CDR1 MNHEY and CDR2 SVGAGI. V dropped 8 bases and J dropped 10; count of bases not matched to a gene: 12. The CDR3 here is CASGSGQGALDYTF. CDR3 bases: TGTGCCAGCGGCAGTGGACAGGGGGCCCTAGACTACACCTTC.

The gene calls are TRBV11-2 and TRBJ1-3, with D possibly TRBD1 on 5 matching bases. CDR1 is SGHAT, CDR2 FQNNGV, per germline. V was shortened by 5 bases and J by 4 bases, with 21 bases between the two germline ends. The CDR3 runs 17 residues. CDR3 in DNA: TGTGCCAGCAGCAGAAATGGTGCAGGGAATGCGGGAAACACCATATATTTT. Amino acid sequence: CASSRNGAGNAGNTIYF.

The rearrangement uses TRBV2 and TRBJ2-3; weak D call: TRBD1 (6 bases). Trimming removed 2 bases at V and 8 bases at J, with 20 bases between. The V gene's germline CDR1 is SNHLY and CDR2 FYNNEI. The CDR3 loop spans 16 amino acids. CDR3: CASSEPGQPSYVTQYF. CDR3 in DNA: TGTGCCAGCAGTGAACCTGGACAGCCTTCTTATGTTACGCAGTATTTT.

This clone was seen only a few times. This rearrangement joins TRBV4-1 to TRBJ1-2, with TRBD1 matching over 11 bases. The CDR3 runs 13 residues. Germline trimming cut 4 bases from V and 6 bases from J; bases unmatched to any gene: 1. CDR1 and CDR2 from the germline V gene are MGHRA and YSYEKL. The CDR3 coding sequence is TGCGCCAGCAGCCGGACAGGGGGCAATGGCTACACCTTC. Protein: CASSRTGGNGYTF.

J is TRBJ2-2 and V is TRBV18, with D maybe TRBD1 (6 bases). Germline V CDR1 and CDR2: KGHSH, LQKENI. CDR3 size: 15 residues. V was clipped by 0 bases and J by 6 bases, with 11 bases between them. The CDR3 loop reads CASSPPTGRAGELFF. The CDR3, as DNA: TGTGCCAGCTCACCACCAACAGGGCGGGCCGGGGAGCTGTTTTTT.

This chain links TRBV6-5 with TRBJ1-4; the D is unclear. The V gene lost 0 bases and the J gene lost 7 bases, with 9 bases spanning the gap. This CDR3 is built from 14 residues. Looked up from germline, CDR1 is MNHEY and CDR2 is SVGAGI. The CDR3 nucleotides read TGTGCCAGCAGTTACTCTCGGGGTGGTGAAAAACTGTTTTTT. Translating it yields CASSYSRGGEKLFF.

The chain employs TRBV14 and TRBJ2-5; D might be TRBD2 (5 bases). The CDR3 is 15 residues long. V was clipped by 4 bases and J by 7 bases, with 19 bases between them. CDR1 and CDR2 from the germline V gene are SGHDN and FVKESK. The CDR3 sequence: CASSPTSGKSGTQYF. CDR3 coding DNA: TGTGCCAGCAGCCCGACATCGGGGAAAAGTGGGACCCAGTACTTC.

The J gene is TRBJ1-1, the V gene TRBV5-1; 7 bases are shared with TRBD1. J gave up 0 bases and V 5 bases, and 4 bases lay outside the gene matches. Looked up from germline, CDR1 is SGHRS and CDR2 is YFSETQ. This CDR3 region has 14 residues. CDR3 region: CASREGAVNTEAFF. DNA of the CDR3: TGCGCCAGCAGAGAGGGGGCGGTGAACACTGAAGCTTTCTTT.

This clone was counted only a few times. The rearrangement uses TRBV7-2 and TRBJ2-7; D is undetermined. Trimming took 5 bases from V and 2 from J, leaving 16 bases between them. This CDR3 has 15 residues. The germline gives CDR1 SGHTA, CDR2 FQGNSA. The CDR3 spells CASSLSQTPPYEQYF. In nucleotides, the CDR3 is TGTGCCAGCAGCCTGAGCCAAACCCCTCCCTACGAGCAGTACTTC.

The V and J genes are TRBV2 and TRBJ2-1; 7 bases fit TRBD2. CDR3 length: 14 amino acids. CDR1 is SNHLY, CDR2 FYNNEI, per germline. V was clipped by 10 bases and J by 7 bases; unmatched bases: 13. This CDR3 is CATILAGYSNEQFF. DNA for the CDR3: TGTGCCACTATTTTAGCGGGCTATTCTAATGAGCAGTTCTTC.

This clone was picked up one time. This chain links TRBV7-9 with TRBJ2-7, with 8 positions matching TRBD1. Germline trimming cut 5 bases from V and 4 bases from J; bases unmatched to any gene: 10. CDR1 and CDR2 (germline): SEHNR, FQNEAQ (reference sequence). This CDR3 is 15 amino acids long. The CDR3 sequence is CASSARDTGGYEQYF. In nucleotides, the CDR3 is TGTGCCAGCAGCGCCCGAGATACAGGGGGGTACGAGCAGTACTTC.

The chain has TRBV6-5 and TRBJ1-4; 7 bases line up with TRBD1. The germline V gene has CDR1 MNHEY and CDR2 SVGAGI. With 4 bases clipped from V and 8 bases from J, the junction kept 10 bases outside the gene matches. The CDR3 extends over 15 amino acids. The CDR3 nucleotides read TGTGCCAGCAGTTCTCGGACAGGCCGGGAGGAAAAACTGTTTTTT. The encoded protein is CASSSRTGREEKLFF.

This chain joins TRBV15 and TRBJ2-6; TRBD1 matches at 8 bases. The length of the CDR3 is 21 residues. Losses at the gene ends were 0 bases for V and 1 base for J; bases not matched to a gene: 14. CDR1 is LNHNV and CDR2 is YYDKDF in the germline V gene (reference sequence). CDR3 DNA: TGTGCCACCAGCAGAGATCCGTATGCTGGACAGGGAGATTCTGGGGCCAACGTCCTGACTTTC. It yields the protein CATSRDPYAGQGDSGANVLTF.

The V call is TRBV11-2, the J call TRBJ1-1; D gene unclear. V dropped 1 base and J dropped 0 bases, with 12 bases sitting between them. The germline V gene encodes CDR1 SGHAT and CDR2 FQNNGV. CDR3 length: 16 amino acids. CDR3 sequence (DNA): TGTGCCAGCAGCTTAGCCCTGAGGGCCATGAACACTGAAGCTTTCTTT. Translating it yields CASSLALRAMNTEAFF.

This rearrangement joins TRBV21-1 to TRBJ2-1; no DNA check was done on the table's D call, TRBD1. TRBV21-1 is labeled a pseudogene. The CDR3 is made up of 19 amino acids. CDR3 in DNA: TGTGCCAGCAGCATAAAGCCCCCCCCGCCACCCAAGGGGGACAATGAGCAGTTCTTC. This translates into CASSIKPPPPPKGDNEQFF.

Comment on this clone: Distinct nucleotide sequences in the sample also encode this CDR3. The rearrangement joins TRBV19 to TRBJ1-5; D is unclear. The V gene lost 5 bases and the J gene lost 1 base, with 6 bases spanning the gap. Per the germline V gene, CDR1 is LNHDA and CDR2 is SQIVND (reference sequence). This CDR3 has 13 amino acids. This chain's CDR3 is CASSRGSNQPQHF. CDR3 DNA sequence: TGTGCCAGTAGTCGCGGCAGCAATCAGCCCCAGCATTTT.